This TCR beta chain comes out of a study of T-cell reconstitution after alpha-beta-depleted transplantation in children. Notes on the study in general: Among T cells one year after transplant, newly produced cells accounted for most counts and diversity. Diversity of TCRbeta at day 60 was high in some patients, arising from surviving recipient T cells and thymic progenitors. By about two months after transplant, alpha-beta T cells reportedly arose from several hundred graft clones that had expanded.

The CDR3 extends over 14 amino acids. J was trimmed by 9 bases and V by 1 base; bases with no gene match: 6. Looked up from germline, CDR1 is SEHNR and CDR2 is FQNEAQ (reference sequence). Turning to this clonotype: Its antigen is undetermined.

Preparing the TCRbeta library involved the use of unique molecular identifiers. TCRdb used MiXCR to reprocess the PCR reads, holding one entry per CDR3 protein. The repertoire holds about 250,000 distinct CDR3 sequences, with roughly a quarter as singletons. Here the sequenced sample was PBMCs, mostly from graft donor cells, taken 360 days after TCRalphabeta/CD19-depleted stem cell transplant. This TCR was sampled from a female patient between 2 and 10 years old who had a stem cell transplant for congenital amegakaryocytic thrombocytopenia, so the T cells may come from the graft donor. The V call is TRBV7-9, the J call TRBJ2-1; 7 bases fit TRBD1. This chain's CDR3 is CASSLGYRGGEQFF. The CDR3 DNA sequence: TGTGCCAGCAGCTTAGGGTACAGGGGCGGTGAGCAGTTCTTC.